A single sample gave rise to the 29 T cell receptor beta chains below, sequenced in a study of cytomegalovirus exposure and HLA in healthy donors. This PCR relied on a set of 60 Vbeta primers and 13 Jbeta primers. Here immunoSEQ multiplex PCR was the method, and the copy in TCRdb shows in-frame clones only, minus some. The sample has 200,000 or so clones, about 80% seen once. The sequenced sample consisted of PBMCs. Every receptor here comes from a woman between 25 and 40 years old in good health and CMV-seronegative.

The gene calls are TRBV7-2 and TRBJ2-1; D is undetermined. V dropped 5 bases and J dropped 0 bases, with 11 bases sitting between them. The CDR3 covers 15 residues. CDR1 is SGHTA and CDR2 is FQGNSA in the germline V gene. The CDR3 coding sequence is TGTGCCAGCAGCCTTGCATCGAGCTCCTACAATGAGCAGTTCTTC. This gives the protein CASSLASSSYNEQFF.

The V and J genes are TRBV28 and TRBJ2-7; the match to TRBD2 covers 8 bases. The CDR3 extends over 13 amino acids. Germline assignment: CDR1 MDHEN and CDR2 SYDVKM. V lost 2 bases, J lost 3 bases, and 0 bases stayed unmatched. CDR3 amino acids: CASSLTSGYEQYF. For the CDR3, the DNA is TGTGCCAGCAGTTTAACTAGCGGCTACGAGCAGTACTTC.

V and J are TRBV7-3 and TRBJ1-1; D gene uncertain. Looked up from germline, CDR1 is SGHTA and CDR2 is FQGTGA. V was clipped by 8 bases and J by 6 bases, with 16 bases between them. CDR3 size: 13 residues. The CDR3 loop reads CASAVGSSAEAFF. The CDR3 DNA is TGTGCCAGCGCCGTCGGGAGTTCGGCTGAAGCTTTCTTT.

The chain links TRBV7-6 to TRBJ1-1; D unresolved. The V end was cut by 1 base, the J end by 6 bases, with 12 bases between. The CDR3 consists of 14 residues. Germline assignment: CDR1 SGHVS and CDR2 FNYEAQ. The CDR3 DNA sequence: TGTGCCAGCAGCTTAGAGGCGGGTGGGGCTGAAGCTTTCTTT. As protein: CASSLEAGGAEAFF.

The rearrangement uses TRBV10-3 and TRBJ2-3, with TRBD2 matching 7 bases. This CDR3 is built from 16 residues. The J segment lost 2 bases and the V segment lost 4 bases, leaving 9 bases of the junction unmatched. Germline CDR1 reads ENHRY; CDR2 reads SYGVKD. CDR3 sequence: CAISVRWTSSTDTQYF. As DNA, the CDR3 is TGTGCCATCAGTGTTCGTTGGACTAGTTCCACAGATACGCAGTATTTT.

This clone came up once. The chain joins TRBV6-6 to TRBJ1-5; D is undetermined. This CDR3 has 15 amino acids. Looked up from germline, CDR1 is MNHNY and CDR2 is SVGAGI (reference sequence). With 6 bases removed from V and 0 bases from J, the gap between germline ends came to 12 bases. CDR3 in amino acids: CASSRGTYSNQPQHF. CDR3 DNA: TGTGCCAGCAGCCGGGGAACTTATAGCAATCAGCCCCAGCATTTT.

This rearrangement joins TRBV7-9 to TRBJ1-1; no firm D call. The CDR3 is 10 residues long. The germline CDR1 and CDR2 sequences are SEHNR and FQNEAQ (reference sequence). The V and J ends lost 7 bases and 10 bases respectively, with 10 bases between them. CDR3 sequence: CASTQRAAFF. As DNA, the CDR3 is TGTGCCAGCACCCAAAGAGCAGCTTTCTTT.

The rearrangement links TRBV5-1 to TRBJ2-3, with TRBD2 identical over 8 bases. Germline V lookup: CDR1 SGHRS, CDR2 YFSETQ. The V gene end was trimmed by 4 bases and the J gene end by 0 bases; junction bases not matched to a gene: 4. The CDR3 has 15 residues. CDR3 region: CASSNGGGSTDTQYF. The CDR3 nucleotides read TGCGCCAGCAGCAACGGGGGGGGGAGCACAGATACGCAGTATTTT.

The chain carries TRBV25-1 and TRBJ2-1; D is possibly TRBD1 (5 bases). CDR3 size: 11 residues. The V end lost 6 bases, the J end lost 7 bases, and 7 bases lay between the germline ends. Germline V lookup: CDR1 MGHDK, CDR2 SYGVNS. The CDR3 DNA follows: TGTGCCAGCAGCAAGGGGAATGAGCAGTTCTTC. Protein sequence: CASSKGNEQFF.

The V and J genes are TRBV10-3 and TRBJ1-5, with TRBD1 identical over 11 bases. CDR1 ENHRY and CDR2 SYGVKD come from the germline V gene. CDR3 size: 15 residues. J lost 7 bases, V lost 10 bases, and 12 bases had no gene match. CDR3 DNA sequence: TGTGCCACCGCGAGTGGACAGGGGGCTGAACAGCCCCAGCATTTT. Its translation: CATASGQGAEQPQHF.

The rearrangement joins TRBV7-9 to TRBJ2-5; D is ambiguous. CDR3 length equals 12 residues. Trimming took off 3 bases at V and 5 bases at J, with 7 bases between the two ends. Germline CDR1 SEHNR, CDR2 FQNEAQ (reference sequence). The CDR3, as DNA: TGTGCCAGCAGCTTCATCGGGGAGACCCAGTACTTC. The encoded protein is CASSFIGETQYF. The entire variable domain, with the rest obtained from reference TRBV7-9 and TRBJ2-5, is as follows: DTGVSQNPRHKITKRGQNVTFRCDPISEHNRLYWYRQTLGQGPEFLTYFQNEAQLEKSRLLSDRFSAERPKGSFSTLEIQRTEQGDSAMYLCASSFIGETQYFGPGTRLLVL.

The V and J genes are TRBV6-1 and TRBJ1-4; tentative D call: TRBD1 (5 bases). V lost 8 bases to trimming and J lost 7 bases, with 14 bases between them. CDR1 MNHNS and CDR2 SASEGT come from the germline V gene. This CDR3 has 13 residues. CDR3 DNA sequence: TGTGCCAGCGCGGGACTTCGGAGTGAAAAACTGTTTTTT. Translating gives CASAGLRSEKLFF.

In nucleotides, the CDR3 is TGTGCCAGCAAGGCTCCAGGGGGCTCGGATACGCAGTATTTT. This sequence encodes CASKAPGGSDTQYF. The chain carries TRBV9 and TRBJ2-3; 8 bases map to TRBD1. The CDR3 length is 14 residues. The J segment lost 6 bases and the V segment lost 6 bases, leaving 9 bases of the junction unmatched. Germline V gives CDR1 SGDLS, CDR2 YYNGEE. The entire variable domain, with the rest obtained from reference TRBV9 and TRBJ2-3, is as follows: DSGVTQTPKHLITATGQRVTLRCSPRSGDLSVYWYQQSLDQGLQFLIQYYNGEERAKGNILERFSAQQFPDLHSELNLSSLELGDSALYFCASKAPGGSDTQYFGPGTRLTVL.

V usage is TRBV7-2 and J usage is TRBJ2-1; 9 positions agree with TRBD2. The germline V gene encodes CDR1 SGHTA and CDR2 FQGNSA. The CDR3 covers 15 residues. V was pared by 4 bases and J by 6 bases, with 7 bases of the junction left unmatched. Here the CDR3 reads CASSSSGIESNEQFF. The CDR3 DNA reads as TGTGCCAGCAGCTCTAGCGGGATTGAGTCCAATGAGCAGTTCTTC.

The chain recombines TRBV18 with TRBJ2-1; the D gene is possibly TRBD2 (5 bases). Trimming pared 3 bases from V and 0 bases from J, leaving 9 bases between. CDR3 length equals 15 residues. Germline V gene data show CDR1 as KGHSH and CDR2 as LQKENI. In nucleotides, the CDR3 is TGTGCCAGCTCACCCGGGGAACCCTCCTACAATGAGCAGTTCTTC. Amino acid sequence: CASSPGEPSYNEQFF. The whole variable domain, filled in from reference TRBV18 and TRBJ2-1, reads NAGVMQNPRHLVRRRGQEARLRCSPMKGHSHVYWYRQLPEEGLKFMVYLQKENIIDESGMPKERFSAEFPKEGPSILRIQQVVRGDSAAYFCASSPGEPSYNEQFFGPGTRLTVL.

V gene TRBV2 combines with J gene TRBJ2-5; D call uncertain. The V gene lost 4 bases and the J gene lost 5 bases, with 8 bases spanning the gap. The CDR3 sequence is 12 residues long. Germline V CDR1 and CDR2: SNHLY, FYNNEI. CDR3 sequence (DNA): TGTGCCAGCAGTGGATTTGGCGAGACCCAGTACTTC. Its translation is CASSGFGETQYF.

This chain connects TRBV7-2 to TRBJ2-5; 11 nucleotides match TRBD2. V lost 4 bases, J lost 5 bases, and 3 bases stayed unmatched. Germline assignment: CDR1 SGHTA and CDR2 FQGNSA. This CDR3 spans 14 amino acids. The chain's CDR3 is CASSYSGGGETQYF. Here the CDR3 DNA reads TGTGCCAGCAGCTATAGCGGGGGGGGTGAGACCCAGTACTTC.

This clone was counted a single time. The CDR3 nucleotides read TGTGCCAGCAGTGGGACAGGGTCGGAGACCCAGTACTTC. Translating gives CASSGTGSETQYF. The V gene is TRBV6-1, the J gene TRBJ2-5, with TRBD1 matching over 8 bases. The length of the CDR3 is 13 residues. Germline V CDR1 and CDR2: MNHNS, SASEGT. V shed 4 bases and J 5 bases; nucleotides not matched to a gene: 3.

The chain employs TRBV29-1 and TRBJ2-7; 8 positions match TRBD1. The CDR3 is 14 amino acids. Germline loops: CDR1 SQVTM, CDR2 ANQGSEA. The ends lost 4 bases at V and 3 bases at J; junction bases unmatched: 8. CDR3 protein: CSVAPDRGGYEQYF. CDR3 in DNA: TGCAGCGTTGCCCCTGACAGGGGTGGCTACGAGCAGTACTTC.

The chain has TRBV4-2 and TRBJ2-1; D might be TRBD2 (6 bases). From germline, CDR1 is LGHNA and CDR2 YNFKEQ. V was clipped by 2 bases and J by 9 bases, with 17 bases between them. The CDR3 covers 15 residues. CDR3 protein: CASSQIDRPAGEQFF. CDR3 nucleotide sequence: TGTGCCAGCAGCCAAATCGACAGACCAGCGGGTGAGCAGTTCTTC.

The rearrangement joins TRBV5-6 to TRBJ2-2, with 8 bases matching TRBD2. The CDR3 length is 16 residues. Trimming removed 4 bases from V and 2 bases from J; junction bases left unmatched: 7. Germline CDR1 reads SGHDT; CDR2 reads YYEEEE. CDR3 nucleotide sequence: TGTGCCAGCAGCCCCGGAATAGCGGGAAACACCGGGGAGCTGTTTTTT. It codes for CASSPGIAGNTGELFF.

This clone was detected a few times. The rearrangement links TRBV30 to TRBJ2-2; D might be TRBD1 (6 bases). This CDR3 has 14 amino acids. The V gene lost 5 bases and the J gene lost 5 bases, with 15 bases spanning the gap. Germline CDR1 GTSNPN, CDR2 SVGIG (reference sequence). CDR3 amino acids: CAWDPGQGTGELFF. CDR3 nucleotide sequence: TGTGCCTGGGATCCCGGGCAGGGGACCGGGGAGCTGTTTTTT. The whole variable domain, filled in from reference TRBV30 and TRBJ2-2, reads SQTIHQWPATLVQPVGSPLSLECTVEGTSNPNLYWYRQAAGRGLQLLFYSVGIGQISSEVPQNLSASRPQDRQFILSSKKLLLSDSGFYLCAWDPGQGTGELFFGEGSRLTVL.

The sample holds one count of this clone. The V and J genes are TRBV7-9 and TRBJ1-2, with D possibly matching TRBD1 (5 bases). Trimming left V 7 bases short and J 8 bases short, with 20 bases between. Looked up from germline, CDR1 is SEHNR and CDR2 is FQNEAQ (reference sequence). CDR3 length: 14 residues. CDR3: CASTEISGSGGYTF. CDR3 in DNA: TGTGCCAGCACCGAAATTTCAGGGTCAGGGGGCTACACCTTC.

The V gene is TRBV6-4, the J gene TRBJ1-5; maybe TRBD1 (5 bases). This CDR3 is 12 amino acids long. CDR1 and CDR2 (germline): MRHNA, SNTAGT. V lost 11 bases and J lost 4, with 12 bases in between. In DNA, the CDR3 is TGTGCCCTCCGGGGGTTTAATCAGCCCCAGCATTTT. Protein: CALRGFNQPQHF.

V is TRBV2 and J is TRBJ2-3; D is uncertain. Between the trimmed V and J ends, which lost 9 bases and 6 bases, there was a span of 7 bases. Germline loops: CDR1 SNHLY, CDR2 FYNNEI. The CDR3 loop spans 10 amino acids. In DNA, the CDR3 is TGTGCCAGTCCCCGGGATACGCAGTATTTT. The encoded protein is CASPRDTQYF.

The chain recombines TRBV5-4 with TRBJ2-3, with 8 bases aligning to TRBD1. Germline values: CDR1 SGHNT, CDR2 YYREEE (reference sequence). The V and J ends lost 3 bases and 10 bases, in that order; junction bases with no gene match: 16. The CDR3 has 16 residues. The CDR3 DNA follows: TGTGCCAGCAGCTCCGGGACAGGAATTGGGGGAATGGCGCAGTATTTT. It yields the protein CASSSGTGIGGMAQYF.

The genes are TRBV2 and TRBJ2-1; TRBD2 matches 8 bases. V was clipped by 4 bases and J by 5 bases; unmatched bases: 4. CDR1 and CDR2 (germline): SNHLY, FYNNEI. The CDR3 runs to 14 residues. CDR3 protein: CASSVLTSDNEQFF. CDR3 DNA: TGTGCCAGCAGTGTGTTGACTAGCGACAATGAGCAGTTCTTC.

This clone occurred a few times. The J gene is TRBJ1-3, the V gene TRBV5-1, with D possibly TRBD1 on 5 matching bases. This CDR3 spans 15 amino acids. V gave up 0 bases and J gave up 0 bases, with 7 bases separating them. CDR1 SGHRS and CDR2 YFSETQ come from the germline V gene. CDR3 nucleotides: TGCGCCAGCAGCTTGGAAAGGGGCTCTGGAAACACCATATATTTT. Translating it yields CASSLERGSGNTIYF.

This rearrangement joins TRBV19 to TRBJ1-2; 7 bases map to TRBD1. CDR3 length equals 16 residues. The V gene end was trimmed by 4 bases and the J gene end by 0 bases; junction bases not matched to a gene: 8. Germline-derived CDR1 and CDR2 are LNHDA and SQIVND (reference sequence). The CDR3 region has the DNA TGTGCCAGTAGTAGGACAGGAGGCAATTCTAACTATGGCTACACCTTC. As protein: CASSRTGGNSNYGYTF.